The 13 T cell receptor beta chains below come from one sample, sequenced in a study of T cells in Graves' hyperthyroidism and ophthalmopathy (dated by TCRdb to between 2018 and 2020). Preparation of the library involved multiplex PCR. Sequencing took place on an Illumina HiSeq 2000. Amplification of TCR beta CDR3 regions was carried out from RNA transcripts. The TCR CDR3 was subjected to a first round of RT-PCR using the HTBI primer set and the Qiagen OneStep RT-PCR kit. TCRdb reanalyzed the raw reads on its own, using fastp at Q25 for trimming and MiXCR for clone calling, and kept in-frame beta chains. Rows with a matching CDR3 protein are joined into one entry that keeps the most common DNA and genes. The sample contains under 550,000 distinct CDR3 sequences, roughly an eighth of them found a single time. The ten top clones hold less than 6.5% of the sample. Sequencing was done on a sample of blood. These receptors all stem from a woman between 18 and 30 years old with Graves' hyperthyroidism.

The sample holds many counts of this clonotype. The chain recombines TRBV20-1 with TRBJ2-3; D is possibly TRBD2 (6 bases). Trimming cost V 0 bases and J 6 bases, with 16 bases left between them. CDR3 length: 15 amino acids. Germline loops: CDR1 DFQATT, CDR2 SNEGSKA (reference sequence). As DNA, the CDR3 is TGCAGTGCTAGAGATCTTGGGGGGAGAGCCGATACGCAGTATTTT. Protein product: CSARDLGGRADTQYF.

The table lists this clonotype with many counts. The chain combines TRBV5-1 with TRBJ2-7; 8 nucleotides align to TRBD2. The germline V gene has CDR1 SGHRS and CDR2 YFSETQ. V was clipped by 3 bases and J by 1 base; unmatched bases: 6. The CDR3 runs to 15 residues. CDR3 amino acids: CASSWGLEDSYEQYF. CDR3 nucleotides: TGCGCCAGCAGCTGGGGACTAGAAGATTCCTACGAGCAGTACTTC.

This clonotype has more than one count but fewer than ten. This sequence joins TRBV5-5 and TRBJ2-7, with unresolved D. This CDR3 comprises 15 residues. The germline CDR1 and CDR2 sequences are SGHKS and YYEKEE (reference sequence). V gave up 1 base and J gave up 0 bases, with 11 bases separating them. CDR3 in amino acids: CASSLRPGPSYEQYF. The CDR3 nucleotides read TGTGCCAGCAGCTTGCGGCCGGGCCCCTCCTACGAGCAGTACTTC.

The table lists this clonotype with many counts. The J gene is TRBJ1-2, the V gene TRBV5-1, with a tentative D call TRBD1 (6 bases). The CDR3 is made up of 14 amino acids. CDR1 is SGHRS, CDR2 YFSETQ, per germline. V was shortened by 5 bases and J by 6 bases, with 17 bases between the two germline ends. The CDR3 DNA is TGCGCCAGCAGACTTGACACAGGGATCCATGGCTACACCTTC. Its translation is CASRLDTGIHGYTF.

V is TRBV19 and J is TRBJ1-1; 7 bases are shared with TRBD1. This CDR3 contains 13 residues. V lost 5 bases and J lost 9; bases outside the gene matches: 9. Germline assignment: CDR1 LNHDA and CDR2 SQIVND (reference sequence). The CDR3 spells CASSPETGTKAFF. CDR3 nucleotides: TGTGCCAGTAGTCCCGAGACAGGGACCAAAGCTTTCTTT.

This clonotype is a singleton in its sample. Possible read error: a much larger clone is one base away. The rearrangement joins TRBV29-1 to TRBJ2-7; D may be TRBD1 (6 bases). CDR3 length equals 12 residues. Trimming took off 7 bases at V and 5 bases at J, with 15 bases between the two ends. Germline V gene data show CDR1 as SQVTM and CDR2 as ANQGSEA. The CDR3 loop is CSAGTSQDEQYF. The DNA of the CDR3 is TGCAGCGCCGGGACAAGTCAGGACGAGCAGTACTTC.

This clonotype showed up just a few times. This rearrangement joins TRBV7-8 to TRBJ2-2; D perhaps matches TRBD1 (6 bases). Trimming took off 5 bases at V and 7 bases at J, with 23 bases between the two ends. The length of the CDR3 is 17 residues. The V gene's germline CDR1 is SGHVS and CDR2 FQNEAQ. The chain's CDR3 is CASSPDVQRRGSGELFF. For the CDR3, the DNA is TGTGCCAGCAGCCCAGACGTGCAGCGCAGGGGAAGCGGGGAGCTGTTTTTT.

J is TRBJ2-7 and V is TRBV4-1, with 8 nucleotides matching TRBD2. V was pared by 1 base and J by 0 bases, with 5 bases of the junction left unmatched. CDR3 length: 16 residues. Germline CDR1 and CDR2: MGHRA and YSYEKL. The CDR3 coding sequence is TGCGCCAGCAGCCAAGTAGCACTAGCGGCCTCCTACGAGCAGTACTTC. Encoded protein: CASSQVALAASYEQYF.

This clonotype was counted at least ten times. J is TRBJ2-3 and V is TRBV6-1, with TRBD2 matching 10 bases. The CDR3 runs to 15 residues. V trimming: 2 bases; J trimming: 3 bases; junction bases outside the gene matches: 2. CDR1 and CDR2 (germline): MNHNS, SASEGT. The CDR3 DNA follows: TGTGCCAGCAGTGAACATAGCGGGAGGACAGATACGCAGTATTTT. This translates into CASSEHSGRTDTQYF.

In this sample, this clonotype turned up a few times. This chain uses TRBV19 with TRBJ1-2, with D unclear. The germline V gene encodes CDR1 LNHDA and CDR2 SQIVND (reference sequence). Trimming cost V 1 base and J 7 bases, with 7 bases left between them. This CDR3 has 12 residues. This chain's CDR3 is CASSIGQIGYTF. Here the CDR3 DNA reads TGTGCCAGTAGTATAGGACAAATTGGCTACACCTTC.

This clonotype was seen repeatedly, ten times or more. Being one base from a much bigger clone, this may be a read error. This chain links TRBV2 with TRBJ1-5; no firm D call. Germline V CDR1 and CDR2: SNHLY, FYNNEI. V dropped 2 bases and J dropped 2 bases, with 4 bases sitting between them. CDR3 length: 13 amino acids. As DNA, the CDR3 is TGTGCCAGCAGTGAAAGCCGCAATCAGCCCCAGCATTTT. Residues: CASSESRNQPQHF.

With regard to this clonotype: A read error may be the cause here, since a much bigger clone is one base away. The chain uses TRBV28 and TRBJ1-3; 7 bases agree with TRBD1. The CDR3 spans 15 residues. Germline values: CDR1 MDHEN, CDR2 SYDVKM. In DNA, the CDR3 is TGTGCCAGCAGTTTAACAGACAGGGTCGGAAACACCATGTATTTT. Amino acid sequence: CASSLTDRVGNTMYF.

This clonotype was found many times. The chain couples TRBV2 to TRBJ2-7; TRBD1 matches 10 bases. There are 14 residues in the CDR3. With 6 bases clipped from V and 1 base from J, the junction kept 3 bases outside the gene matches. Germline V gene lookup returns CDR1 SNHLY and CDR2 FYNNEI. The CDR3 protein is CASRLDRGSYEQYF. The CDR3 nucleotides read TGTGCCAGCAGGCTGGACAGGGGGTCCTACGAGCAGTACTTC.